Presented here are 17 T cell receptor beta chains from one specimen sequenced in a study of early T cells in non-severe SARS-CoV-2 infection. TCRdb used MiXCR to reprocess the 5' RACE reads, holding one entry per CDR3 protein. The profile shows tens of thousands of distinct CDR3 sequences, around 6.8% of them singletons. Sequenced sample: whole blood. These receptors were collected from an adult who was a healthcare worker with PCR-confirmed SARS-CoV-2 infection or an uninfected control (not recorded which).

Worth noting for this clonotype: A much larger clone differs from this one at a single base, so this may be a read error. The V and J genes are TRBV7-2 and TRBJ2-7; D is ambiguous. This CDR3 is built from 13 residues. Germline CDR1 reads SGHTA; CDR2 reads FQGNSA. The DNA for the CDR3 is TGTGCCAGCAGCTTAGTCCCCTCCTACGAGCAGCACTTC. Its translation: CASSLVPSYEQHF.

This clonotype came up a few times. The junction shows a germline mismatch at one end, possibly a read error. This CDR3 reads CSARADNEKLFF. In DNA form, the CDR3 reads TGCAGTGCCAGAGCTGATAATGAAAAACTGTTTTTT. The chain recombines TRBV20-1 with TRBJ1-4; no definite D call. CDR1 DFQATT and CDR2 SNEGSKA come from the germline V gene (reference sequence). This CDR3 has 12 residues.

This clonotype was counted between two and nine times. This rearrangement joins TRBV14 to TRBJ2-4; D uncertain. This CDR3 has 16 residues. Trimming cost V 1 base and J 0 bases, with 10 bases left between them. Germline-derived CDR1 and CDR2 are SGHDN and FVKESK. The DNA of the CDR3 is TGTGCCAGCAGCCAAGGTCCAGACCTAGCCAAAAACATTCAGTACTTC. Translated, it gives CASSQGPDLAKNIQYF.

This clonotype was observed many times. For the CDR3, the DNA is TGTGCCAGCAGCCAAGATGACAGGGCGGGGACTGAAGCTTTCTTT. Its translation is CASSQDDRAGTEAFF. The chain joins TRBV14 to TRBJ1-1, with 7 bases identical to TRBD1. The germline V gene encodes CDR1 SGHDN and CDR2 FVKESK. This CDR3 is 15 amino acids long. V was pared by 0 bases and J by 5 bases, with 6 bases of the junction left unmatched.

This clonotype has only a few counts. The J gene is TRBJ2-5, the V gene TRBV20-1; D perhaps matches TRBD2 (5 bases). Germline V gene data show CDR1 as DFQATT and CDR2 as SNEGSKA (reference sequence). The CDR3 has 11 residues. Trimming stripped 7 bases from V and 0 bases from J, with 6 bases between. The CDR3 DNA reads TGCAGTGGGGAGAACCAAGAGACCCAGTACTTC. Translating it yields CSGENQETQYF.

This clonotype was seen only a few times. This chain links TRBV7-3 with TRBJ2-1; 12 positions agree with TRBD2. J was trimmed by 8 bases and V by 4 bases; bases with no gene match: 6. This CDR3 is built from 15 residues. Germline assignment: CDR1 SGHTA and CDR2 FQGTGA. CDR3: CASSSGLAGSDEQFF. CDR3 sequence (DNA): TGTGCCAGCAGCTCTGGACTAGCGGGGTCCGATGAGCAGTTCTTC.

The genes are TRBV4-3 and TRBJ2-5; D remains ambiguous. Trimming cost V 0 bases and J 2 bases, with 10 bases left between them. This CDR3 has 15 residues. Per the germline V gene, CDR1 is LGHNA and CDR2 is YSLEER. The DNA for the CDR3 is TGCGCCAGCAGCCAAGAATGGCGCAGACAAGAGACCCAGTACTTC. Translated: CASSQEWRRQETQYF.

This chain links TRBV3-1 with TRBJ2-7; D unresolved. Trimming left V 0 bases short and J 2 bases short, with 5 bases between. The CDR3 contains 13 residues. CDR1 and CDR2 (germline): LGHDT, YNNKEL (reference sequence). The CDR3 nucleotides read TGTGCCAGCAGCCAAGACGTGACCTACGAGCAGTACTTC. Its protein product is CASSQDVTYEQYF.

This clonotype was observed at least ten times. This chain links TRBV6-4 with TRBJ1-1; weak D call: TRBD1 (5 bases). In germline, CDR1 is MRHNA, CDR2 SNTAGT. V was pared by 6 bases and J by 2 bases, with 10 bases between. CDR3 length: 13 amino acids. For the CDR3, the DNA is TGTGCCAGCAGACACGACAGCAACACTGAAGCTTTCTTT. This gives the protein CASRHDSNTEAFF.

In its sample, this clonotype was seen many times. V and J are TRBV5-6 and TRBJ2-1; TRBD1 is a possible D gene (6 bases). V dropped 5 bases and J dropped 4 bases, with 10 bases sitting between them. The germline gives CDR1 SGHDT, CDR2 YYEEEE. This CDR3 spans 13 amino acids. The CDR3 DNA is TGTGCCAGCAGTCCAACAGGGTACAATGAGCAGTTCTTC. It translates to CASSPTGYNEQFF.

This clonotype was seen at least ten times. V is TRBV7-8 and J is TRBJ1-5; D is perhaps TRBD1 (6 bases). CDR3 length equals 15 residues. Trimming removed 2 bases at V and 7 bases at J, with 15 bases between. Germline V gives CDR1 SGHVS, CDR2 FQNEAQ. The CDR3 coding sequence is TGTGCCAGCAGCTTACGGGGGGGCTTAAACCAGCCCCAGCATTTT. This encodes CASSLRGGLNQPQHF.

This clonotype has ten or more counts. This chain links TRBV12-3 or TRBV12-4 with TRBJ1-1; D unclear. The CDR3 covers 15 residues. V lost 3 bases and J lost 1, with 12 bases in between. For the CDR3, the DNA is TGTGCCAGCAGTTTCGGCGTATACCCGAACACTGAAGCTTTCTTT. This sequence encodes CASSFGVYPNTEAFF.

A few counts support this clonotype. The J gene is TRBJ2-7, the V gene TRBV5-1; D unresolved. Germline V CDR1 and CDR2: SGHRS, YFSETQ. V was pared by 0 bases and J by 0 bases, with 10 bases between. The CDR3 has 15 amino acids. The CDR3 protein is CASSLVGSSSYEQYF. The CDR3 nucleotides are TGCGCCAGCAGCTTGGTAGGCAGCAGCTCCTACGAGCAGTACTTC. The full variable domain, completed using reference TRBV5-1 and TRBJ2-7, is KAGVTQTPRYLIKTRGQQVTLSCSPISGHRSVSWYQQTPGQGLQFLFEYFSETQRNKGNFPGRFSGRQFSNSRSEMNVSTLELGDSALYLCASSLVGSSSYEQYFGPGTRLTVT.

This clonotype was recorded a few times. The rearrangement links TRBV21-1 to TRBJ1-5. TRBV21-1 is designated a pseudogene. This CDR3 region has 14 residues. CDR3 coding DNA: TGTGCCAGCAGCAAAGCGTCGCCCAATCAGCCCCAGCATTTT. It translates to CASSKASPNQPQHF.

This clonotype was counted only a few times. In nucleotides, the CDR3 is TGCAGTGCTAGCGGTCTCGGGGTTGGAGATCAGCCCCAGCATTTT. Translation gives CSASGLGVGDQPQHF. This chain uses TRBV20-1 with TRBJ1-5; D is unclear. The CDR3 sequence is 15 residues long. Germline V CDR1 and CDR2: DFQATT, SNEGSKA (reference sequence). V was shortened by 3 bases and J by 5 bases, with 17 bases between the two germline ends.

The CDR3 region is CASSYSAGGAEAFF. CDR3 in DNA: TGTGCCAGCAGTTACTCGGCCGGGGGGGCTGAAGCTTTCTTT. The rearrangement uses TRBV6-5 and TRBJ1-1, with D possibly being TRBD1 (5 bases). Germline values: CDR1 MNHEY, CDR2 SVGAGI. The CDR3 runs 14 residues. Trimming took off 0 bases at V and 6 bases at J, with 11 bases between the two ends.

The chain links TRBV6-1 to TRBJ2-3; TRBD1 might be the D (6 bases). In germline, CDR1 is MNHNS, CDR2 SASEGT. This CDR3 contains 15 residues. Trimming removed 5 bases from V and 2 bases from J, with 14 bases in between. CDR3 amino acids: CASSPRTASTDTQYF. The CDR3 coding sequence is TGTGCCAGCAGTCCCAGGACAGCATCCACAGATACGCAGTATTTT.